The TCR beta chain described here comes from a study of blood T cell repertoires in COVID-19. Authors' processing steps: Amplification with reference gene primers provided the estimates of nucleated cell counts. Method: immunoSEQ multiplex PCR; TCRdb's copy keeps in-frame clones and lacks some. The V and J calls and clone size are taken from that table; D and trimming were inferred from the DNA. The sample yields about 250,000 clones, about nine tenths seen once. Trimming cost V 4 bases and J 4 bases; bases outside gene matches: 3. Germline V gene sequence: CDR1 SNHLY, CDR2 FYNNEI. This CDR3 spans 14 amino acids.

The source material was peripheral blood. This receptor was taken from a woman aged 25 to 39 with active or convalescent COVID-19. This rearrangement joins TRBV2 to TRBJ2-7, with 11 bases lining up with TRBD1. Written as DNA, the CDR3 is TGTGCCAGCAGTGGGGACAGGGGGTCTTACGAGCAGTACTTC. Encoded protein: CASSGDRGSYEQYF.